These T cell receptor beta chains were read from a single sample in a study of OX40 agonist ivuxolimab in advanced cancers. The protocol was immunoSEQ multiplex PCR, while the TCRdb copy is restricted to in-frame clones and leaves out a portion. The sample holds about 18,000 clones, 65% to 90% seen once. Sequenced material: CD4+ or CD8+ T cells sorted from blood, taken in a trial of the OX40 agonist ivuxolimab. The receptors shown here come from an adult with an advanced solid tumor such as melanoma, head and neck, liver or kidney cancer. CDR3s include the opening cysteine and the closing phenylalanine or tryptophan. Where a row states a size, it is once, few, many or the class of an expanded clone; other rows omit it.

CDR3 protein: CASSPRGRGVTLAKNIQYF; V gene: TRBV7-2; J gene: TRBJ2-4; clone size: NA
CDR3 protein: CASPLFPGQASYEQYF; V gene: TRBV21-1; J gene: TRBJ2-7; clone size: NA
CDR3 protein: CASTKQLANYGYTF; V gene: TRBV28; J gene: TRBJ1-2; clone size: NA
CDR3 protein: CASSNRGKSGANVLTF; V gene: TRBV7-2; J gene: TRBJ2-6; clone size: NA
CDR3 protein: CASSKGQGDGYTF; V gene: TRBV19; J gene: TRBJ1-2; clone size: NA
CDR3 protein: CASSSGLAWYNEQFF; V gene: TRBV11-3; J gene: TRBJ2-1; clone size: NA
CDR3 protein: CSVDRLGYGYTF; V gene: TRBV29-1; J gene: TRBJ1-2; clone size: NA
CDR3 protein: CASGSDVGNTIYF; V gene: TRBV6-1; J gene: TRBJ1-3; clone size: NA
CDR3 protein: CASSLELDADTQYF; V gene: TRBV5-1; J gene: TRBJ2-3; clone size: NA
CDR3 protein: CSVEIKMNTEAFF; V gene: TRBV29-1; J gene: TRBJ1-1; clone size: NA
CDR3 protein: CAWRDPVGSNQPQHF; V gene: TRBV30; J gene: TRBJ1-5; clone size: NA
CDR3 protein: CASSWGGGSNQPQHF; V gene: TRBV7-9; J gene: TRBJ1-5; clone size: NA
CDR3 protein: CAISRAGANQPQHF; V gene: TRBV10-3; J gene: TRBJ1-5; clone size: NA
CDR3 protein: CASSLPYFLTSGRRNTGELFF; V gene: TRBV28; J gene: TRBJ2-2; clone size: NA
CDR3 protein: CASSEGTGTTNEKLFF; V gene: TRBV6-1; J gene: TRBJ1-4; clone size: NA
CDR3 protein: CATGLEDYEQYF; V gene: TRBV2; J gene: TRBJ2-7; clone size: few
CDR3 protein: CASSLAGIYDNSPLHF; V gene: TRBV5-6; J gene: TRBJ1-6; clone size: NA
CDR3 protein: CASSLDRARGNTIYF; V gene: TRBV14; J gene: TRBJ1-3; clone size: NA
CDR3 protein: CASSPGTGGTSPLHF; V gene: TRBV28; J gene: TRBJ1-6; clone size: NA
CDR3 protein: CASSHVRGTYTF; V gene: TRBV4-1; J gene: TRBJ1-2; clone size: NA
CDR3 protein: CSASAPLGAFF; V gene: TRBV20-1; J gene: TRBJ1-1; clone size: NA